The next 7 T cell receptor beta chains were all read from a single sample in a study of blood T cell repertoires in COVID-19. Generated by immunoSEQ multiplex PCR, the TCRdb table keeps only in-frame clones and is missing some. The table lists about 95,000 clones, more than 65% of them singletons. The source material was peripheral blood. These TCRs come from a man aged 80 or over with active or convalescent COVID-19.

The chain uses TRBV19 and TRBJ1-2; 8 nucleotides line up with TRBD1. This CDR3 has 13 amino acids. J was trimmed by 6 bases and V by 6 bases; bases with no gene match: 6. Germline assignment: CDR1 LNHDA and CDR2 SQIVND (reference sequence). The DNA of the CDR3 is TGTGCCAGTAGGATACAGGGGGTCCATGGCTACACCTTC. Translating gives CASRIQGVHGYTF.

The rearrangement uses TRBV7-7 and TRBJ2-1, with 11 bases fitting TRBD1. Unmatched junction bases numbered 4, after V lost 1 base and J lost 8 bases. Germline assignment: CDR1 SSHAT and CDR2 FNYEAQ (reference sequence). The length of the CDR3 is 15 residues. The CDR3 sequence: CASSLGTGGADEQFF. The CDR3 DNA is TGTGCCAGCAGCTTAGGGACAGGGGGCGCAGATGAGCAGTTCTTC.

This rearrangement joins TRBV25-1 to TRBJ1-2, with D unclear. Per germline, CDR1 MGHDK and CDR2 SYGVNS. The CDR3 runs 13 residues. Deletions cut 7 bases from V and 0 bases from J, with 9 bases between. The CDR3 sequence: CASIGRANYGYTF. The CDR3 bases are TGTGCCAGCATTGGGCGAGCTAACTATGGCTACACCTTC.

This clone showed up just a few times. V gene TRBV19 combines with J gene TRBJ2-3, with 7 bases identical to TRBD1. Germline loops: CDR1 LNHDA, CDR2 SQIVND (reference sequence). With V trimmed by 5 bases and J by 3 bases, 2 bases remained unmatched. The CDR3 is 13 amino acids. CDR3 amino acids: CASSSTGTDTQYF. The CDR3 bases are TGTGCCAGTAGTTCGACAGGGACAGATACGCAGTATTTT.

A note on this clone: Other nucleotide sequences in the sample specify the same CDR3. This chain joins TRBV6-5 and TRBJ1-4; 7 positions match TRBD1. This CDR3 has 14 residues. Trimming took 3 bases from V and 5 from J; bases not matched to a gene: 3. Germline CDR1 is MNHEY and CDR2 is SVGAGI. This chain's CDR3 is CASSYSQGNEKLFF. CDR3 coding DNA: TGTGCCAGCAGTTATTCACAGGGGAATGAAAAACTGTTTTTT.

This chain uses TRBV29-1 with TRBJ1-1, with TRBD1 matching 7 bases. Trimming took 5 bases from V and 4 from J; bases not matched to a gene: 4. This CDR3 has 12 amino acids. Germline CDR1 reads SQVTM; CDR2 reads ANQGSEA. The CDR3 is CSVWDSATEAFF. The CDR3 nucleotides are TGCAGCGTTTGGGACAGTGCCACTGAAGCTTTCTTT.

The chain carries TRBV19 and TRBJ1-6; tentatively, D is TRBD1 (5 bases). Between the trimmed V and J ends, which lost 3 bases and 2 bases, there was a span of 14 bases. Germline V CDR1 and CDR2: LNHDA, SQIVND (reference sequence). CDR3 length: 17 residues. DNA of the CDR3: TGTGCCAGTAGTATGGTTCGGGGGAGCGCCTATAATTCACCCCTCCACTTT. Translated: CASSMVRGSAYNSPLHF.